Following are 12 T cell receptor beta chains from one sample sequenced in a study of CD8+CD57+ T cells in acquired aplastic anemia. Genomic DNA served as template for TCR beta VDJ and CDR3 profiling. TCRdb analysed the reads with MiXCR anew, one entry per CDR3 protein. The top ten hold 0.8% to 1.1% of the sample, which has 150,000 to 200,000 distinct CDR3 sequences, roughly 40% seen once. The sequenced sample consisted of sorted CD4+, CD8+, or CD8+CD57+ T cells (not recorded which) from PBMCs. These receptors came from a human donor in good health.

This clonotype was counted at least ten times. V is TRBV5-1 and J is TRBJ2-3, with D tentatively TRBD2 (5 bases). This CDR3 region has 15 residues. V dropped 2 bases and J dropped 5 bases, with 15 bases sitting between them. Germline V gene lookup returns CDR1 SGHRS and CDR2 YFSETQ. CDR3 bases: TGCGCCAGCAGCTTTATCGGGATAGAGGGAGATACGCAGTATTTT. Encoded protein: CASSFIGIEGDTQYF. The whole variable domain, remainder taken from reference TRBV5-1 and TRBJ2-3, is KAGVTQTPRYLIKTRGQQVTLSCSPISGHRSVSWYQQTPGQGLQFLFEYFSETQRNKGNFPGRFSGRQFSNSRSEMNVSTLELGDSALYLCASSFIGIEGDTQYFGPGTRLTVL.

This chain connects TRBV2 to TRBJ2-1; D gene uncertain. The CDR3 length is 9 residues. The germline CDR1 and CDR2 sequences are SNHLY and FYNNEI. Trimming took off 8 bases at V and 9 bases at J, with 5 bases between the two ends. The CDR3, as DNA: TGTGCCAGCGGACCTGAGCAGTTCTTC. Translation: CASGPEQFF.

This rearrangement joins TRBV4-1 to TRBJ2-5; 9 positions agree with TRBD1. The CDR3 loop spans 15 amino acids. J gave up 5 bases and V 3 bases, and 7 bases lay outside the gene matches. Germline V gives CDR1 MGHRA, CDR2 YSYEKL. The CDR3 region is CASSQSTGGGETQYF. In nucleotides, the CDR3 is TGCGCCAGCAGCCAGTCGACAGGGGGTGGGGAGACCCAGTACTTC.

This clonotype was observed many times. The chain carries TRBV14 and TRBJ2-3; TRBD2 aligns across 9 bases. The length of the CDR3 is 16 residues. Germline-derived CDR1 and CDR2 are SGHDN and FVKESK. With 0 bases clipped from V and 3 bases from J, the junction kept 4 bases outside the gene matches. Here the CDR3 DNA reads TGTGCCAGCAGCCAAGATTCGGGACTAGCAACAGATACGCAGTATTTT. Protein sequence: CASSQDSGLATDTQYF.

This clonotype appeared once. J is TRBJ2-7 and V is TRBV20-1, with D maybe TRBD1 (5 bases). V lost 4 bases and J 3 bases, leaving 13 bases between the germline ends. The CDR3 sequence is 13 residues long. In germline, CDR1 is DFQATT, CDR2 SNEGSKA (reference sequence). The CDR3 DNA is TGCAGTGCTATCTCAGGGTTAAGCTACGAGCAGTACTTC. Encoded protein: CSAISGLSYEQYF.

The chain is built from TRBV7-8 and TRBJ2-1; D ambiguous. CDR3 length: 15 amino acids. Germline V gene sequence: CDR1 SGHVS, CDR2 FQNEAQ. Trimming removed 1 base from V and 0 bases from J, with 7 bases in between. The CDR3 sequence: CASSLGSFSYNEQFF. In DNA, the CDR3 is TGTGCCAGCAGCTTAGGGTCCTTCTCCTACAATGAGCAGTTCTTC.

The CDR3 bases are TGCAGCGTTGTTGGGGGGGCGGGGGGAAAACTGTTTTTT. Protein product: CSVVGGAGGKLFF. This chain connects TRBV29-1 to TRBJ1-4; D possibly corresponds to TRBD1 (6 bases). This CDR3 comprises 13 residues. In germline, CDR1 is SQVTM, CDR2 ANQGSEA. The V gene lost 4 bases and the J gene lost 10 bases, with 16 bases spanning the gap.

The chain uses TRBV19 and TRBJ1-2, with D perhaps matching TRBD1 (5 bases). The CDR3 is 14 amino acids. V lost 3 bases to trimming and J lost 4 bases, with 12 bases between them. The V gene's germline CDR1 is LNHDA and CDR2 SQIVND (reference sequence). CDR3 nucleotide sequence: TGTGCCAGTAGTATCGGGGGAGGGGCCTATGGCTACACCTTC. Its protein product is CASSIGGGAYGYTF.

This clonotype was counted at least ten times. This chain uses TRBV2 with TRBJ1-1; no clear D. CDR3 length: 13 amino acids. The germline CDR1 and CDR2 sequences are SNHLY and FYNNEI. Trimming stripped 3 bases from V and 4 bases from J, with 9 bases between. The CDR3 coding sequence is TGTGCCAGCAGTGATGATCTCCTCACTGAAGCTTTCTTT. Translating gives CASSDDLLTEAFF.

This clonotype was detected many times. The chain carries TRBV7-3 and TRBJ1-6; no clear D. This CDR3 comprises 14 residues. V was pared by 3 bases and J by 6 bases, with 9 bases between. Germline V lookup: CDR1 SGHTA, CDR2 FQGTGA. The CDR3, as DNA: TGTGCCAGCAGCTTGGATTCCGGTAATTCACCCCTCCACTTT. Protein sequence: CASSLDSGNSPLHF.

The chain has TRBV6-1 and TRBJ2-7; possibly TRBD2 for D (6 bases). The germline V gene encodes CDR1 MNHNS and CDR2 SASEGT. V dropped 5 bases and J dropped 8 bases, with 22 bases sitting between them. This CDR3 contains 15 residues. CDR3 sequence: CASSPSGGVGRKQYF. CDR3 coding DNA: TGTGCCAGCAGTCCCTCCGGCGGGGTGGGGCGGAAGCAGTACTTC.

This clonotype is classed as medium-sized (0.01 to 0.1%). The V call is TRBV7-8, the J call TRBJ1-2, with D hard to call. Germline V gene sequence: CDR1 SGHVS, CDR2 FQNEAQ. V was clipped by 1 base and J by 3 bases, with 9 bases between them. The CDR3 has 14 amino acids. The CDR3 sequence: CASSLGPEHYGYTF. Here the CDR3 DNA reads TGTGCCAGCAGCTTAGGACCAGAGCACTATGGCTACACCTTC.